This TCR beta chain came from a study of blood T cell repertoires in COVID-19. Seattle enrolled patients during active infection and tracked them longitudinally. TCRdb's copy holds only in-frame clones and misses some; the assay was immunoSEQ multiplex PCR. The data show about 200,000 clones, roughly four fifths seen once. Unmatched junction bases numbered 6, after V lost 0 bases and J lost 8 bases. In germline, CDR1 is LNHNV, CDR2 YYDKDF (reference sequence). The CDR3 is 15 residues long. Sequencing input: peripheral blood. The sequence derives from an elderly woman with COVID-19, enrolled during active disease. The chain combines TRBV15 with TRBJ1-1; 10 positions agree with TRBD1. The CDR3 is CATSRDPGQGREAFF. In DNA form, the CDR3 reads TGTGCCACCAGCAGAGATCCGGGACAGGGGAGGGAAGCTTTCTTT.